Below are 22 T cell receptor beta chains sequenced from a single sample in a study of T-cell memory formation after mild COVID-19. TCRdb re-derived calls from the 5' RACE reads in MiXCR, one entry per CDR3 protein. Here the sample spans 200,000 to 250,000 distinct CDR3 sequences, around a tenth being singletons. The sample consisted of PBMCs or a T cell subset sorted from them (not recorded which). These receptors were collected from a man between 18 and 29 years old who had mild COVID-19 (a few samples of this study predate the infection). Cell type and time point are not known.

The chain is built from TRBV7-3 and TRBJ2-3, with a possible D match to TRBD1 (6 bases). With 4 bases removed from V and 7 bases from J, the gap between germline ends came to 21 bases. The V gene's germline CDR1 is SGHTA and CDR2 FQGTGA. CDR3 length: 16 amino acids. This CDR3 is CASSSPGDTPGNTQYF. As DNA, the CDR3 is TGTGCCAGCAGCTCCCCAGGGGACACCCCAGGGAATACGCAGTATTTT.

This clonotype was detected only a few times. The chain carries TRBV9 and TRBJ2-2; D is perhaps TRBD2 (7 bases). The CDR3 length is 19 residues. V was cut by 2 bases and J by 4 bases, with 24 bases left in between. Germline CDR1 is SGDLS and CDR2 is YYNGEE. In DNA form, the CDR3 reads TGTGCCAGCAGCGTCTCTGTGGTGGCCTGGGGGGGGCCCACCGGGGAGCTGTTTTTT. This gives the protein CASSVSVVAWGGPTGELFF. Looking up the rest from reference TRBV9 and TRBJ2-2 gives the full variable domain: DSGVTQTPKHLITATGQRVTLRCSPRSGDLSVYWYQQSLDQGLQFLIQYYNGEERAKGNILERFSAQQFPDLHSELNLSSLELGDSALYFCASSVSVVAWGGPTGELFFGEGSRLTVL.

This clonotype has a handful of counts. This chain uses TRBV7-2 with TRBJ1-2; 8 positions match TRBD1. Germline CDR1 reads SGHTA; CDR2 reads FQGNSA. The CDR3 has 17 residues. The V and J ends lost 0 bases and 5 bases, in that order; junction bases with no gene match: 11. The CDR3 DNA is TGTGCCAGCAGCTTAGCCAGGGGACAGGATATAGGGTATGGCTACACCTTC. Translation gives CASSLARGQDIGYGYTF.

The chain has TRBV15 and TRBJ2-3; 11 bases agree with TRBD2. J was trimmed by 5 bases and V by 3 bases; bases with no gene match: 4. This CDR3 contains 15 residues. The germline gives CDR1 LNHNV, CDR2 YYDKDF (reference sequence). In DNA form, the CDR3 reads TGTGCCACCAGCAGGAATAGCGGGGGGGAAGATACGCAGTATTTT. Protein product: CATSRNSGGEDTQYF.

In its sample, this clonotype was seen a few times. V usage is TRBV9 and J usage is TRBJ2-3; 9 bases match TRBD2. V lost 4 bases, J lost 2 bases, and 14 bases stayed unmatched. The CDR3 loop spans 18 amino acids. Germline-derived CDR1 and CDR2 are SGDLS and YYNGEE. CDR3 nucleotides: TGTGCCAGCAGCCCAAGTGGCGGGGGGGCCTCACCCACAGATACGCAGTATTTT. Protein: CASSPSGGGASPTDTQYF.

The genes are TRBV27 and TRBJ1-3, with TRBD1 as a possible D gene (5 bases). Deletions cut 5 bases from V and 10 bases from J, with 15 bases between. The CDR3 contains 13 residues. CDR1 is MNHEY, CDR2 SMNVEV, per germline (reference sequence). CDR3 DNA: TGTGCCAGCAGTCAGGGACGGCTAGGGACCATATATTTT. Encoded protein: CASSQGRLGTIYF.

The chain employs TRBV4-1 and TRBJ2-1; no clear D. Trimming took off 4 bases at V and 4 bases at J, with 17 bases between the two ends. CDR3 length: 16 residues. Germline V lookup: CDR1 MGHRA, CDR2 YSYEKL. The chain's CDR3 is CASSPLIQPRYNEQFF. The CDR3 nucleotides are TGCGCCAGCAGCCCTTTAATCCAGCCGCGGTACAATGAGCAGTTCTTC.

J is TRBJ2-4 and V is TRBV6-6; 8 positions agree with TRBD1. Germline V gene lookup returns CDR1 MNHNY and CDR2 SVGAGI (reference sequence). The V gene end was trimmed by 4 bases and the J gene end by 4 bases; junction bases not matched to a gene: 6. This CDR3 has 15 residues. CDR3 loop: CASSSSDRVKNIQYF. The DNA of the CDR3 is TGTGCCAGCAGTTCCTCGGACAGGGTAAAAAACATTCAGTACTTC.

V and J are TRBV5-1 and TRBJ2-2; 8 nucleotides agree with TRBD1. The CDR3 totals 18 residues. With 0 bases clipped from V and 4 bases from J, the junction kept 11 bases outside the gene matches. Germline values: CDR1 SGHRS, CDR2 YFSETQ. CDR3 protein: CASSLVRRGQRGTGELFF. The CDR3 region has the DNA TGCGCCAGCAGCTTGGTCCGCAGGGGGCAAAGGGGCACCGGGGAGCTGTTTTTT.

This chain connects TRBV9 to TRBJ1-3; the D gene is possibly TRBD1 (5 bases). V was cut by 4 bases and J by 1 base, with 15 bases left in between. Germline-derived CDR1 and CDR2 are SGDLS and YYNGEE. The CDR3 sequence is 16 residues long. The chain's CDR3 is CASSMRGDSSGNTIYF. In nucleotides, the CDR3 is TGTGCCAGCAGCATGCGAGGCGACAGTTCTGGAAACACCATATATTTT.

This clonotype was counted between two and nine times. The chain is built from TRBV11-3 and TRBJ2-1; D gene uncertain. CDR1 and CDR2 from the germline V gene are SGHNT and YENEEA. Trimming stripped 1 base from V and 4 bases from J, with 8 bases between. This CDR3 comprises 14 residues. Written as DNA, the CDR3 is TGTGCCAGCAGCTTAGTCGGCCAGTACAATGAGCAGTTCTTC. It specifies CASSLVGQYNEQFF.

This clonotype was observed a handful of times. The chain carries TRBV6-2 or TRBV6-3 and TRBJ1-3; D remains unclear. The CDR3 runs to 15 residues. Trimming pared 8 bases from V and 2 bases from J, leaving 16 bases between. Per the germline V gene, CDR1 is MNHEY and CDR2 is SVGEGT. CDR3 bases: TGTGCCAGCCTAACTGGACGGCCCGCTGGAAACACCATATATTTT. It specifies CASLTGRPAGNTIYF.

This clonotype was observed a few times. The chain links TRBV5-4 to TRBJ2-1; TRBD2 agrees at 9 bases. The germline gives CDR1 SGHNT, CDR2 YYREEE (reference sequence). The CDR3 covers 16 residues. The J segment lost 6 bases and the V segment lost 4 bases, leaving 11 bases of the junction unmatched. The CDR3 DNA sequence: TGTGCCAGCAGCCCCCCCGGGACTAGCTGGTCCAATGAGCAGTTCTTC. Translated, it gives CASSPPGTSWSNEQFF.

This clonotype has only a few counts. This chain connects TRBV7-2 to TRBJ1-3, with TRBD1 as a possible D gene (6 bases). This CDR3 is built from 16 residues. Trimming cost V 4 bases and J 11 bases, with 24 bases left between them. Germline CDR1 SGHTA, CDR2 FQGNSA. CDR3 amino acids: CASSWAQGTPPVAIYF. The CDR3 coding sequence is TGTGCCAGCAGCTGGGCACAGGGTACCCCACCAGTGGCCATATATTTT.

The CDR3 DNA reads TGTGCCACCGAAGACAGACAAGAGACCCAGTACTTC. Encoded protein: CATEDRQETQYF. This chain uses TRBV24-1 with TRBJ2-5, with D possibly matching TRBD1 (5 bases). Germline V gene sequence: CDR1 KGHDR, CDR2 SFDVKD. The CDR3 contains 12 residues. Deletions cut 9 bases from V and 2 bases from J, with 9 bases between.

In this sample, this clonotype turned up many times. The chain joins TRBV5-1 to TRBJ2-7; 8 bases fit TRBD1. The CDR3 sequence is 15 residues long. In germline, CDR1 is SGHRS, CDR2 YFSETQ. The trim removed 0 bases at V and 0 bases at J, leaving 2 bases unmatched. CDR3 in amino acids: CASSLGQGASYEQYV. In DNA, the CDR3 is TGCGCCAGCAGCTTGGGGCAGGGGGCCTCCTACGAGCAGTACGTC.

There are a few counts of this clonotype. The rearrangement uses TRBV7-2 and TRBJ2-1; 10 bases fit TRBD2. CDR1 is SGHTA and CDR2 is FQGNSA in the germline V gene. Trimming took 10 bases from V and 2 from J; bases not matched to a gene: 8. CDR3 length: 15 residues. The CDR3: CATRQAGGTYNEQFF. CDR3 DNA: TGTGCCACCCGCCAAGCGGGGGGGACCTACAATGAGCAGTTCTTC.

CDR3 amino acids: CASSDWPRGAEQYF. In DNA, the CDR3 is TGTGCCAGCAGTGACTGGCCGAGGGGAGCGGAGCAGTACTTC. The rearrangement joins TRBV6-4 to TRBJ2-7; D possibly uses TRBD1 or TRBD2 (5 bases each). The CDR3 runs 14 residues. From germline, CDR1 is MRHNA and CDR2 SNTAGT. Trimming removed 1 base at V and 7 bases at J, with 14 bases between.

This clonotype was counted a few times. V gene TRBV6-5 combines with J gene TRBJ1-4, with 7 bases lining up with TRBD1. The germline V gene encodes CDR1 MNHEY and CDR2 SVGAGI. Losses at the gene ends were 6 bases for V and 8 bases for J; bases not matched to a gene: 15. This CDR3 contains 16 residues. The CDR3 DNA follows: TGTGCCAGCAGAGGCGGTGTAGAGGGGGCGAGGGAAAAACTGTTTTTT. This translates into CASRGGVEGAREKLFF.

The chain carries TRBV20-1 and TRBJ2-1; 7 nucleotides line up with TRBD1. This CDR3 comprises 13 residues. With V trimmed by 4 bases and J by 3 bases, 3 bases remained unmatched. CDR1 is DFQATT and CDR2 is SNEGSKA in the germline V gene (reference sequence). CDR3 protein: CSATRTGYNEQFF. DNA for the CDR3: TGCAGTGCTACTCGGACAGGCTACAATGAGCAGTTCTTC.

This clonotype appeared a few times. The rearrangement uses TRBV4-3 and TRBJ2-3, with 12 bases that match TRBD2. V lost 3 bases to trimming and J lost 6 bases; unmatched junction nucleotides: 10. The CDR3 length is 17 residues. Germline V gene lookup returns CDR1 LGHNA and CDR2 YSLEER. CDR3 loop: CASSQRPLAGGWDTQYF. CDR3 sequence (DNA): TGCGCCAGCAGCCAGCGACCGCTAGCGGGGGGGTGGGATACGCAGTATTTT.

This clonotype was observed many times. The chain uses TRBV5-1 and TRBJ2-7; D is unresolved. Trimming shortened V by 0 bases and J by 3 bases, and 10 bases separated the two germline ends. From germline, CDR1 is SGHRS and CDR2 YFSETQ. The CDR3 covers 14 residues. This chain's CDR3 is CASSLVPENYEQYF. The DNA of the CDR3 is TGCGCCAGCAGCTTGGTTCCGGAGAACTACGAGCAGTACTTC.